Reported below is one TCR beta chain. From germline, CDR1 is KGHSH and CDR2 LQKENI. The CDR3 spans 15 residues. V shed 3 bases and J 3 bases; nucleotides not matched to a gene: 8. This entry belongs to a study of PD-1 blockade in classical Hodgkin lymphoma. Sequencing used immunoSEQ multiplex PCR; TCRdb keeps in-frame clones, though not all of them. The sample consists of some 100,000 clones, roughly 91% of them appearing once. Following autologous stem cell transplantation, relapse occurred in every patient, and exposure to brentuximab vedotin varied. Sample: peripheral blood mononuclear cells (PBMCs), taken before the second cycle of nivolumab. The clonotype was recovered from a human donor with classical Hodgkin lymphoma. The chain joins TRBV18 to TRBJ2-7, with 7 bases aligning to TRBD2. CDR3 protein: CASSPGGELIYEQYF. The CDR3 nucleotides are TGTGCCAGCTCACCTGGGGGGGAATTAATCTACGAGCAGTACTTC.